Below are 15 T cell receptor beta chains sequenced from a single sample in a study of cytomegalovirus exposure and HLA in healthy donors. The assay was immunoSEQ multiplex PCR, and TCRdb's table has in-frame clones only and misses some. The sample shows more than 95,000 clones, around 86% of them seen only once. The sequencing sample was made of PBMCs. The receptors here all came from a woman aged 18 to 35 in good health and CMV-seronegative.

The rearrangement links TRBV6-6 to TRBJ2-7; maybe TRBD1 (6 bases). CDR1 is MNHNY and CDR2 is SVGAGI in the germline V gene (reference sequence). Trimming took 6 bases from V and 0 from J, leaving 18 bases between them. The CDR3 contains 16 residues. CDR3 sequence reads: CASSSRATGSSYEQYF. CDR3 bases: TGTGCCAGCAGCTCGCGGGCAACAGGGAGCTCCTACGAGCAGTACTTC.

This clone showed up just once. The rearrangement links TRBV14 to TRBJ2-1; 7 nucleotides align to TRBD2. V lost 0 bases, J lost 3 bases, and 23 bases stayed unmatched. The CDR3 has 22 amino acids. The V gene's germline CDR1 is SGHDN and CDR2 FVKESK. The DNA for the CDR3 is TGTGCCAGCAGCCAAGATGGACCTTCCCGGGGCGGGAGCGGAACAGTCTACAATGAGCAGTTCTTC. It is translated as CASSQDGPSRGGSGTVYNEQFF. The complete variable domain, with remaining parts taken from reference TRBV14 and TRBJ2-1, reads EAGVTQFPSHSVIEKGQTVTLRCDPISGHDNLYWYRRVMGKEIKFLLHFVKESKQDESGMPNNRFLAERTGGTYSTLKVQPAELEDSGVYFCASSQDGPSRGGSGTVYNEQFFGPGTRLTVL.

The chain employs TRBV7-3 and TRBJ1-1, with D possibly matching TRBD1 (6 bases). This CDR3 has 14 residues. Germline V gene lookup returns CDR1 SGHTA and CDR2 FQGTGA. The V end was cut by 5 bases, the J end by 4 bases, with 14 bases between. CDR3 sequence reads: CASSPGTGTTEAFF. The CDR3 DNA sequence: TGTGCCAGCAGCCCGGGTACAGGGACCACTGAAGCTTTCTTT.

This clone was counted a few times. The rearrangement joins TRBV2 to TRBJ1-2; maybe TRBD1 (5 bases). Germline CDR1 and CDR2: SNHLY and FYNNEI. The V end was cut by 6 bases, the J end by 0 bases, with 11 bases between. CDR3 length: 14 amino acids. CDR3 loop: CASRGGPANYGYTF. CDR3 DNA sequence: TGTGCCAGCAGGGGGGGACCCGCTAACTATGGCTACACCTTC. Using reference TRBV2 and TRBJ1-2 for the parts outside the CDR3, the full variable domain is EPEVTQTPSHQVTQMGQEVILRCVPISNHLYFYWYRQILGQKVEFLVSFYNNEISEKSEIFDDQFSVERPDGSNFTLKIRSTKLEDSAMYFCASRGGPANYGYTFGSGTRLTVV.

The genes are TRBV7-9 and TRBJ1-4, with no clear D. The V gene's germline CDR1 is SEHNR and CDR2 FQNEAQ (reference sequence). Trimming took 1 base from V and 0 from J, leaving 9 bases between them. This CDR3 region has 16 residues. The CDR3 reads CASSLGPDATNEKLFF. The CDR3 region has the DNA TGTGCCAGCAGCTTAGGGCCAGATGCAACTAATGAAAAACTGTTTTTT.

The gene calls are TRBV10-3 and TRBJ1-5; D remains unclear. The CDR3 covers 12 residues. CDR1 and CDR2 from the germline V gene are ENHRY and SYGVKD. Deletions cut 3 bases from V and 6 bases from J, with 6 bases between. CDR3: CAISDSGQPQHF. The CDR3 DNA is TGTGCCATCAGTGATTCGGGTCAGCCCCAGCATTTT.

CDR3 DNA sequence: TGTGCCAGCAGCTTACAGGGTCTATCCTACGAGCAGTACTTC. Residues: CASSLQGLSYEQYF. The genes are TRBV7-2 and TRBJ2-7, with D possibly being TRBD1 (5 bases). Trimming stripped 2 bases from V and 1 base from J, with 9 bases between. The CDR3 contains 14 residues. CDR1 is SGHTA and CDR2 is FQGNSA in the germline V gene.

The chain links TRBV6-1 to TRBJ1-2; weak D call: TRBD1 (5 bases). CDR3 length equals 14 residues. The ends were cut back, 4 bases at V and 1 base at J, with 10 bases in the middle. The germline gives CDR1 MNHNS, CDR2 SASEGT. DNA of the CDR3: TGTGCCAGCAGTGCATTTCAGGGTAACTATGGCTACACCTTC. Amino acids: CASSAFQGNYGYTF.

The V and J genes are TRBV2 and TRBJ1-1, with a tentative D call TRBD1 (5 bases). Germline lookup yields CDR1 SNHLY and CDR2 FYNNEI. The CDR3 consists of 13 residues. Deletions cut 1 base from V and 7 bases from J, with 10 bases between. The CDR3 DNA reads as TGTGCCAGCAGTGAAGTACAGGTGCTTGAAGCTTTCTTT. Translation: CASSEVQVLEAFF. The variable domain in full, with the rest retrieved from reference TRBV2 and TRBJ1-1, is EPEVTQTPSHQVTQMGQEVILRCVPISNHLYFYWYRQILGQKVEFLVSFYNNEISEKSEIFDDQFSVERPDGSNFTLKIRSTKLEDSAMYFCASSEVQVLEAFFGQGTRLTVV.

V usage is TRBV4-1 and J usage is TRBJ2-1; 7 bases align to TRBD2. V was clipped by 0 bases and J by 2 bases; unmatched bases: 10. This CDR3 is built from 18 residues. Germline V CDR1 and CDR2: MGHRA, YSYEKL. CDR3 residues: CASSQERGGLGPYNEQFF. DNA for the CDR3: TGCGCCAGCAGCCAAGAGAGGGGAGGGTTAGGCCCCTACAATGAGCAGTTCTTC.

The V gene is TRBV6-1, the J gene TRBJ2-7; the match to TRBD1 covers 7 bases. Germline CDR1 is MNHNS and CDR2 is SASEGT. V lost 8 bases, J lost 6 bases, and 10 bases stayed unmatched. This CDR3 spans 13 amino acids. As DNA, the CDR3 is TGTGCCAGCGTCAAGGACAGGTTGAGCGAGCAGTACTTC. This sequence encodes CASVKDRLSEQYF.

This clone was counted a few times. The chain combines TRBV21-1 with TRBJ2-7; the table's D call of TRBD2 was not tested on the DNA. TRBV21-1 is annotated as a pseudogene. The length of the CDR3 is 15 residues. DNA of the CDR3: TGTGCCAGCAGCAACGTAGGGGAGGAAACCTACGAGCAGTACTTC. It codes for CASSNVGEETYEQYF.

The genes are TRBV14 and TRBJ2-7; D remains unclear. The CDR3 runs 14 residues. From germline, CDR1 is SGHDN and CDR2 FVKESK. The V end lost 4 bases, the J end lost 6 bases, and 16 bases lay between the germline ends. This CDR3 is CASSPSLSKREQYF. The DNA for the CDR3 is TGTGCCAGCAGCCCAAGCCTCAGTAAGCGCGAGCAGTACTTC.

This sequence joins TRBV4-1 and TRBJ2-1; TRBD1 aligns across 10 bases. Germline loops: CDR1 MGHRA, CDR2 YSYEKL. The CDR3 sequence is 17 residues long. J was trimmed by 0 bases and V by 3 bases; bases with no gene match: 5. CDR3 region: CASSHPGTGVSYNEQFF. Written as DNA, the CDR3 is TGCGCCAGCAGCCATCCCGGGACAGGGGTCTCCTACAATGAGCAGTTCTTC.

The rearrangement links TRBV4-1 to TRBJ2-3, with 7 positions matching TRBD2. V was clipped by 4 bases and J by 2 bases; unmatched bases: 6. The CDR3 contains 15 residues. The V gene's germline CDR1 is MGHRA and CDR2 YSYEKL. CDR3 nucleotides: TGCGCCAGCAGCCCCCTACTAGCGCTCACAGATACGCAGTATTTT. Translation gives CASSPLLALTDTQYF.